These 27 T cell receptor beta chains were sequenced from one sample in a study of T cells expressing NK-cell markers. TCRdb re-called the 5' RACE reads and gives one entry per CDR3 protein, without DNA. Recorded here are 550,000 to 600,000 distinct CDR3 sequences; the top ten clones represent approximately 4%. Sequenced input: blood T cells: a sorted CD56 or NKG2C T cell subset, CD4+ or CD8+ T cells, or bulk PBMC T cells (not recorded which). The receptor set was obtained from a man aged 18-30 years in good health.

The J gene is TRBJ1-5, the V gene TRBV13; as DNA is missing, the TRBD1 call by TCRdb cannot be tested. Germline-derived CDR1 and CDR2 are PRHDT and FYEKMQ (reference sequence). CDR3 size: 13 residues. CDR3 in amino acids: CASSLNRGGPQHF.

The chain joins TRBV5-1 to TRBJ2-5; TCRdb returns TRBD1, unconfirmable since there is no DNA. This CDR3 comprises 16 residues. Germline V lookup: CDR1 SGHRS, CDR2 YFSETQ. Here the CDR3 reads CASSLGRTTGGETQYF.

This chain uses TRBV5-1 with TRBJ2-2. Germline V gives CDR1 SGHRS, CDR2 YFSETQ. The CDR3 consists of 15 residues. CDR3 protein: CASTVAGQKTGELFF.

The CDR3 loop reads CASSSGLAPNTGELFF. The chain uses TRBV6-1 and TRBJ2-2; TCRdb returns TRBD2, unconfirmable since there is no DNA. This CDR3 comprises 16 residues. Germline V CDR1 and CDR2: MNHNS, SASEGT.

The chain links TRBV5-1 to TRBJ1-5. Per the germline V gene, CDR1 is SGHRS and CDR2 is YFSETQ. CDR3 length: 16 amino acids. The CDR3 sequence is CASSPGGGNGNQPQHF. The full variable domain, rest sourced from reference TRBV5-1 and TRBJ1-5, is KAGVTQTPRYLIKTRGQQVTLSCSPISGHRSVSWYQQTPGQGLQFLFEYFSETQRNKGNFPGRFSGRQFSNSRSEMNVSTLELGDSALYLCASSPGGGNGNQPQHFGDGTRLSIL.

This chain connects TRBV12-3 or TRBV12-4 to TRBJ2-1; TCRdb's assignment of TRBD1 cannot be checked, as there is no DNA. The length of the CDR3 is 15 residues. The CDR3 spells CASGKGGSTYNEQFF.

The V gene is TRBV9, the J gene TRBJ2-1. The CDR3 has 14 amino acids. Germline V gives CDR1 SGDLS, CDR2 YYNGEE. CDR3 loop: CASSRMGSYNEQFF.

This chain uses TRBV10-3 with TRBJ2-5. CDR1 and CDR2 (germline): ENHRY, SYGVKD. The CDR3 length is 13 residues. The CDR3 spells CAISGQARETQYF.

V is TRBV12-3 or TRBV12-4 and J is TRBJ1-3. This CDR3 region has 14 residues. The CDR3 loop reads CASSFRISGNTIYF.

This chain links TRBV2 with TRBJ1-1. This CDR3 contains 13 residues. Germline V lookup: CDR1 SNHLY, CDR2 FYNNEI. The CDR3 here is CASIGLRGTEAFF. The full variable domain, in which reference TRBV2 and TRBJ1-1 provide the parts outside the CDR3, is EPEVTQTPSHQVTQMGQEVILRCVPISNHLYFYWYRQILGQKVEFLVSFYNNEISEKSEIFDDQFSVERPDGSNFTLKIRSTKLEDSAMYFCASIGLRGTEAFFGQGTRLTVV.

J is TRBJ2-5 and V is TRBV5-1; TCRdb picks TRBD1, but there is no DNA to check that call. The length of the CDR3 is 15 residues. Germline V gene sequence: CDR1 SGHRS, CDR2 YFSETQ. The CDR3 loop is CASSAGTQRQETQYF.

V and J are TRBV6-5 and TRBJ1-1; no DNA is available, so the TRBD1 call from TCRdb remains unchecked. The CDR3 spans 15 residues. Per germline, CDR1 MNHEY and CDR2 SVGAGI. The CDR3 loop reads CASSASTGEYTEAFF.

This chain joins TRBV5-1 and TRBJ2-1; as DNA is missing, the TRBD1 call by TCRdb cannot be tested. The CDR3 is 16 residues long. CDR1 and CDR2 (germline): SGHRS, YFSETQ. CDR3 loop: CASSLEQGYEYNEQFF.

This sequence joins TRBV29-1 and TRBJ2-1. The CDR3 is 16 amino acids. Germline V gives CDR1 SQVTM, CDR2 ANQGSEA. CDR3 region: CSVERGTVNSYNEQFF.

The V gene is TRBV2, the J gene TRBJ1-1; lacking DNA, the TRBD1 call made by TCRdb goes unchecked. Germline V gene lookup returns CDR1 SNHLY and CDR2 FYNNEI. The CDR3 consists of 13 residues. The CDR3 reads CASSEEDRRKTFF.

The chain joins TRBV12-3 or TRBV12-4 to TRBJ2-5. CDR3 size: 15 residues. CDR3: CASSLRTALQETQYF.

The chain links TRBV6-5 to TRBJ2-7; absent DNA, TCRdb's TRBD1 call cannot be checked. The CDR3 is 14 residues long. The V gene's germline CDR1 is MNHEY and CDR2 SVGAGI. CDR3 in amino acids: CASSYTGGGYEQYF.

The chain joins TRBV15 to TRBJ2-1; TCRdb's D call of TRBD2 is untestable without DNA. Germline V gene lookup returns CDR1 LNHNV and CDR2 YYDKDF (reference sequence). The CDR3 spans 18 residues. The CDR3: CATSRDTALAGGWNEQFF.

The genes are TRBV6-1 and TRBJ1-5; there is no DNA to check the TCRdb D call of TRBD1. The CDR3 is 17 residues long. The germline gives CDR1 MNHNS, CDR2 SASEGT. The CDR3 sequence is CASQPWTGGGSNQPQHF.

V gene TRBV19 combines with J gene TRBJ2-2. The CDR3 loop spans 16 amino acids. CDR1 and CDR2 (germline): LNHDA, SQIVND (reference sequence). CDR3 residues: CASSMWGSSNTGELFF.

V gene TRBV12-3 or TRBV12-4 combines with J gene TRBJ1-1; with no DNA, the TCRdb D assignment of TRBD1 cannot be verified. The CDR3 is 13 amino acids. CDR3 region: CASTTTVNTEAFF.

V gene TRBV5-5 combines with J gene TRBJ2-2. Germline V lookup: CDR1 SGHKS, CDR2 YYEKEE (reference sequence). This CDR3 has 14 amino acids. The CDR3 loop reads CASSLPKNTGELFF.

The chain carries TRBV5-1 and TRBJ2-7; TCRdb selects TRBD2, and the lack of DNA leaves this call unchecked. CDR1 is SGHRS and CDR2 is YFSETQ in the germline V gene. CDR3 length: 17 residues. This chain's CDR3 is CASSPGLAGGPSYEQYF.

The V gene is TRBV20-1, the J gene TRBJ2-3; TCRdb's assignment of TRBD2 cannot be checked, as there is no DNA. Germline loops: CDR1 DFQATT, CDR2 SNEGSKA (reference sequence). The CDR3 contains 15 residues. CDR3 protein: CSALLAGGPTDTQYF.

J is TRBJ1-2 and V is TRBV6-1; the D gene TCRdb calls, TRBD1, cannot be checked with no DNA. This CDR3 comprises 14 residues. In germline, CDR1 is MNHNS, CDR2 SASEGT. Here the CDR3 reads CASKLQGSNYGYTF.

The chain combines TRBV4-1 with TRBJ2-1; TCRdb reports TRBD2, a call that lacks DNA to check it against. Germline CDR1 is MGHRA and CDR2 is YSYEKL. The CDR3 contains 15 residues. CDR3 sequence: CASSQDGSPRNEQFF.

The rearrangement links TRBV20-1 to TRBJ1-2; TCRdb's assignment of TRBD1 cannot be checked, as there is no DNA. Germline V gives CDR1 DFQATT, CDR2 SNEGSKA (reference sequence). The CDR3 is 15 amino acids. The CDR3 sequence: CSAMGGTGGIYGYTF.